This TCR beta chain came from a study of blood T cell repertoires in COVID-19. Study in general: Sites in the United States, Italy and Spain provided acute and convalescent COVID-19 samples. T cells, B-cell-depleted T cells, or PBMCs supplied cDNA or gDNA.

In the authors' methods: Amplification of reference gene primers provided the estimated nucleated cell counts. The protocol was immunoSEQ multiplex PCR, while the TCRdb copy is restricted to in-frame clones and leaves out a portion. D and trimming come from the DNA, and the V and J calls and clone size come from that table. The table shows more than 60,000 clones, with 84% occurring only once. The Seattle patients joined while their infection was active and were tracked longitudinally afterward. CDR1 and CDR2 (germline): SEHNR, FQNEAQ (reference sequence). Unmatched junction bases numbered 2, after V lost 5 bases and J lost 2 bases. CDR3 length: 13 amino acids.

This receptor was identified in a man aged 45-65 years with COVID-19, enrolled during active disease. The sequenced sample consisted of peripheral blood. The chain has TRBV7-9 and TRBJ2-7; 8 bases match TRBD2. The CDR3 nucleotides are TGTGCCAGCAGCCCCGGGGGGGCCTACGAGCAGTACTTC. Amino acid sequence: CASSPGGAYEQYF.